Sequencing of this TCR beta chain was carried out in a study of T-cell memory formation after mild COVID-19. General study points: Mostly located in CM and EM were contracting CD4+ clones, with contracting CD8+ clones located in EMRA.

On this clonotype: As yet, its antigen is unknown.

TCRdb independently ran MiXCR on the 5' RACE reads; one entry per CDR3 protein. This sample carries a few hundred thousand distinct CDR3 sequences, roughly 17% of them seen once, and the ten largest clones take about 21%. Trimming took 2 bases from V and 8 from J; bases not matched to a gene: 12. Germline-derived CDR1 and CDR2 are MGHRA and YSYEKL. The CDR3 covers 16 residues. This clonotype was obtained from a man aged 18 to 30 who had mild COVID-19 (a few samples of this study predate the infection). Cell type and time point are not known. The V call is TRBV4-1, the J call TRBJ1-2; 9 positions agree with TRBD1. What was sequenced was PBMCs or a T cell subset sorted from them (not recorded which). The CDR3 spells CASSQPTRGQGYGYTF. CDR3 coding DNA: TGCGCCAGCAGCCAACCAACCCGGGGACAGGGATACGGCTACACCTTC.